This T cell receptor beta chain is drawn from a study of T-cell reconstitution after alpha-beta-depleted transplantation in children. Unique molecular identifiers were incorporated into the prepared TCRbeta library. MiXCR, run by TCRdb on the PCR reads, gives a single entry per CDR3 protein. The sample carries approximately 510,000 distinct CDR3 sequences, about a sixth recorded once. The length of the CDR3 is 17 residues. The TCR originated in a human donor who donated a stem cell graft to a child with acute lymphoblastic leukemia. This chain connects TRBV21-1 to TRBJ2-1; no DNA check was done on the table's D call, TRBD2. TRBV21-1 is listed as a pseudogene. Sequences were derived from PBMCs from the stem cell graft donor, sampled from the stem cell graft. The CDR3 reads CASSKGALAGEEDEQFF. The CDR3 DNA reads TGTGCCAGCAGCAAAGGCGCCCTAGCGGGAGAGGAGGATGAGCAGTTCTTC.